The T cell receptor (beta chain) under discussion was sequenced for a study of T cells in Graves' hyperthyroidism and ophthalmopathy. Study information: Pretreatment peripheral blood was obtained at initial diagnosis.

Trimming stripped 7 bases from V and 8 bases from J, with 17 bases between. The CDR3 runs to 14 residues. Amplified regions were TCR beta CDR3 sequences from RNA transcripts. The primer set for the first-round RT-PCR of the TCR CDR3 was HTBI. One entry per CDR3 protein results from TCRdb running MiXCR on the multiplex PCR reads. The repertoire holds hundreds of thousands of distinct CDR3 sequences, with just under 20% as singletons. Each ophthalmopathy patient scored at least 3 on the Clinical Activity Score and at least 4 on NOSPECS grade, with duration under 3 months. This TCR was sampled from a man aged 35 to 55 with Graves' ophthalmopathy. The chain recombines TRBV12-3 or TRBV12-4 with TRBJ1-4; possible D gene TRBD1, 6 bases. Material: blood. The CDR3 nucleotides read TGTGCCAGCACCACCACAGGGAGGAGGGAAAAACTGTTTTTT. This codes for CASTTTGRREKLFF.